These 25 T cell receptor beta chains originate from one sample sequenced in a study of blood T cell repertoires in COVID-19. Here immunoSEQ multiplex PCR was the method, and the copy in TCRdb shows in-frame clones only, minus some. The sample has about 230,000 clones, over 85% seen once. Sequencing was done on a sample of PBMCs or T cells enriched from blood (not recorded which). These receptors all come from a young woman with acute COVID-19.

This chain links TRBV28 with TRBJ2-1; D possibly corresponds to TRBD1 (7 bases). The germline V gene encodes CDR1 MDHEN and CDR2 SYDVKM. V lost 2 bases and J lost 7, with 15 bases in between. The CDR3 consists of 15 residues. CDR3 loop: CASSLGGAGGNEQFF. Written as DNA, the CDR3 is TGTGCCAGCAGTTTAGGAGGCGCAGGGGGGAATGAGCAGTTCTTC.

The J gene is TRBJ1-6, the V gene TRBV21-1; the table's D call of TRBD1 was not tested on the DNA. TRBV21-1 is a pseudogene. The CDR3 length is 16 residues. The CDR3 DNA sequence: TGTGCCAGCAGACCAGGCCTCAGCTCCTATAATTCACCCCTCCACTTT. Protein sequence: CASRPGLSSYNSPLHF.

The chain links TRBV5-6 to TRBJ2-7; D is possibly TRBD2 (6 bases). Per the germline V gene, CDR1 is SGHDT and CDR2 is YYEEEE. The CDR3 has 12 amino acids. V gave up 4 bases and J gave up 4 bases, with 9 bases separating them. The DNA of the CDR3 is TGTGCCAGCAGCCGGGGGAGGTACGAGCAGTACTTC. It encodes CASSRGRYEQYF.

CDR3: CASSIGTGVGEQFF. The CDR3 DNA sequence: TGTGCCAGTAGTATCGGGACAGGGGTTGGCGAGCAGTTCTTC. The J gene is TRBJ2-1, the V gene TRBV19; 10 bases align to TRBD1. Germline trimming cut 3 bases from V and 10 bases from J; bases unmatched to any gene: 6. Germline V CDR1 and CDR2: LNHDA, SQIVND (reference sequence). The CDR3 contains 14 residues.

V and J are TRBV27 and TRBJ1-6, with D unclear. The CDR3 consists of 15 residues. Germline CDR1 is MNHEY and CDR2 is SMNVEV (reference sequence). V lost 5 bases to trimming and J lost 3 bases, with 11 bases between them. CDR3 region: CASSLLAHYNSPLHF. CDR3 coding DNA: TGTGCCAGCAGTCTCCTAGCCCACTATAATTCACCCCTCCACTTT.

Here the CDR3 reads CASRDERGDTQYF. The CDR3 DNA sequence: TGCGCCAGCCGGGATGAAAGGGGGGATACGCAGTATTTT. J is TRBJ2-3 and V is TRBV10-1; possible D gene TRBD1, 6 bases. The CDR3 is made up of 13 amino acids. Trimming stripped 8 bases from V and 6 bases from J, with 15 bases between. CDR1 and CDR2 (germline): WNHNN, SYGVQD (reference sequence).

The rearrangement joins TRBV11-2 to TRBJ2-1; D remains unclear. V was cut by 1 base and J by 6 bases, with 4 bases left in between. The CDR3 has 12 amino acids. The germline CDR1 and CDR2 sequences are SGHAT and FQNNGV. CDR3 amino acids: CASSLASNEQFF. As DNA, the CDR3 is TGTGCCAGCAGCTTAGCCAGCAATGAGCAGTTCTTC.

J is TRBJ1-4 and V is TRBV5-5; perhaps TRBD1 as D (6 bases). The CDR3 runs to 14 residues. Germline CDR1 is SGHKS and CDR2 is YYEKEE (reference sequence). The V end was cut by 2 bases, the J end by 1 base, with 6 bases between. CDR3 sequence: CASSFRGTNEKLFF. In nucleotides, the CDR3 is TGTGCCAGCAGCTTCAGGGGAACTAATGAAAAACTGTTTTTT.

The chain employs TRBV27 and TRBJ1-2; TRBD1 matches 9 bases. This CDR3 is built from 14 residues. The germline CDR1 and CDR2 sequences are MNHEY and SMNVEV (reference sequence). The V gene end was trimmed by 5 bases and the J gene end by 7 bases; junction bases not matched to a gene: 8. The CDR3 region has the DNA TGTGCCAGCAGTCGGGACAGGGTTCTTTTTGGCTACACCTTC. Translating gives CASSRDRVLFGYTF.

As to this clone: A read error may account for a junction end that differs from germline. The V call is TRBV5-1, the J call TRBJ1-1; TRBD1 agrees at 7 bases. CDR1 SGHRS and CDR2 YFSETQ come from the germline V gene. This CDR3 is 14 amino acids long. CDR3 bases: TGCGCCAGCAGCTTGGAAACCCGGGACAGAAACTTACGATTT. It yields the protein CASSLETRDRNLRF.

This chain joins TRBV4-1 and TRBJ1-2; D is unclear. The CDR3 consists of 16 residues. Germline V gives CDR1 MGHRA, CDR2 YSYEKL. The V gene lost 0 bases and the J gene lost 4 bases, with 15 bases spanning the gap. CDR3 bases: TGCGCCAGCAGCCAAGAAGGGCGGGTAAGAAGCTATGGCTACACCTTC. Translating it yields CASSQEGRVRSYGYTF.

The gene calls are TRBV6-5 and TRBJ2-7, with a tentative D call TRBD1 (6 bases). V was trimmed by 8 bases and J by 0 bases, leaving 11 bases between them. The CDR3 consists of 13 residues. CDR1 is MNHEY and CDR2 is SVGAGI in the germline V gene. The CDR3 DNA sequence: TGTGCCAGCGGCCAGGGGCTCTCCTACGAGCAGTACTTC. This encodes CASGQGLSYEQYF.

This clone was observed a handful of times. The CDR3 DNA sequence: TGCGCCAGCAGCCCGCGGACAGAGTATGGCTACACCTTC. Translation: CASSPRTEYGYTF. The chain joins TRBV4-3 to TRBJ1-2; tentative D call: TRBD1 (6 bases). This CDR3 is 13 amino acids long. Trimming shortened V by 4 bases and J by 5 bases, and 11 bases separated the two germline ends. CDR1 is LGHNA and CDR2 is YSLEER in the germline V gene.

The chain couples TRBV4-3 to TRBJ2-1; 12 bases agree with TRBD2. V lost 4 bases, J lost 10 bases, and 11 bases stayed unmatched. This CDR3 has 16 amino acids. Looked up from germline, CDR1 is LGHNA and CDR2 is YSLEER. CDR3 sequence: CASSLTSGGPNTEQFF. CDR3 DNA sequence: TGCGCCAGCAGCCTCACTAGCGGGGGGCCCAACACAGAGCAGTTCTTC.

The CDR3 region is CASSNRQASNYGYTF. For the CDR3, the DNA is TGTGCCAGCAGCAACAGGCAGGCTTCTAACTATGGCTACACCTTC. The rearrangement joins TRBV21-1 to TRBJ1-2; the D call in the table, TRBD1, was not verified against the DNA. TRBV21-1 is classified as a pseudogene. CDR3 length: 15 amino acids.

This clone showed up many times. The V gene is TRBV7-9, the J gene TRBJ2-7, with 11 bases fitting TRBD1. Germline V gene data show CDR1 as SEHNR and CDR2 as FQNEAQ (reference sequence). There are 16 residues in the CDR3. The V segment lost 1 base and the J segment 6 bases; nucleotides outside the gene matches: 8. This chain's CDR3 is CASSLEGTGGRGEQYF. DNA for the CDR3: TGTGCCAGCAGCTTAGAAGGGACAGGGGGTAGGGGCGAGCAGTACTTC.

The chain recombines TRBV27 with TRBJ1-5; D is unclear. Germline loops: CDR1 MNHEY, CDR2 SMNVEV (reference sequence). There are 14 residues in the CDR3. Trimming took off 2 bases at V and 2 bases at J, with 7 bases between the two ends. Here the CDR3 reads CASSLVFGNQPQHF. The CDR3 bases are TGTGCCAGCAGTTTAGTTTTCGGCAATCAGCCCCAGCATTTT.

V gene TRBV19 combines with J gene TRBJ1-5; a possible D gene is TRBD1 (6 bases). This CDR3 spans 15 amino acids. CDR1 and CDR2 (germline): LNHDA, SQIVND (reference sequence). Trimming stripped 4 bases from V and 4 bases from J, with 14 bases between. The CDR3 is CASSSGDTQNQPQHF. CDR3 DNA sequence: TGTGCCAGTAGTAGTGGGGACACCCAGAATCAGCCCCAGCATTTT.

This rearrangement joins TRBV18 to TRBJ1-2, with D possibly being TRBD1 (5 bases). Between the trimmed V and J ends, which lost 4 bases and 7 bases, there was a span of 19 bases. The CDR3 extends over 15 amino acids. CDR1 and CDR2 (germline): KGHSH, LQKENI. CDR3 loop: CASSLPDIGPSGYTF. CDR3 DNA: TGTGCCAGCTCACTCCCGGACATAGGCCCGTCTGGCTACACCTTC.

The chain is built from TRBV10-3 and TRBJ1-2; 8 bases align to TRBD1. V shed 9 bases, J shed 8 bases, and the junction held 8 bases outside the gene matches. The length of the CDR3 is 12 residues. CDR1 and CDR2 (germline): ENHRY, SYGVKD. The CDR3 DNA sequence: TGTGCCATTTCCGGACAGGGCAGGGGCTACACCTTC. Translated, it gives CAISGQGRGYTF.

The V call is TRBV5-1, the J call TRBJ2-5, with D tentatively TRBD2 (9 bases). The V end lost 3 bases, the J end lost 1 base, and 28 bases lay between the germline ends. The CDR3 runs to 20 residues. Per the germline V gene, CDR1 is SGHRS and CDR2 is YFSETQ. The CDR3 here is CASSSRTGYFTSGLQETQYF. CDR3 in DNA: TGCGCCAGCAGCTCCCGGACAGGGTATTTCACTAGCGGGCTCCAAGAGACCCAGTACTTC.

This chain links TRBV30 with TRBJ1-5; 10 bases line up with TRBD1. The V gene end was trimmed by 5 bases and the J gene end by 4 bases; junction bases not matched to a gene: 2. Germline values: CDR1 GTSNPN, CDR2 SVGIG (reference sequence). This CDR3 is built from 13 residues. CDR3 in amino acids: CAWGQGGNQPQHF. The CDR3, as DNA: TGTGCCTGGGGACAGGGGGGAAATCAGCCCCAGCATTTT.

The chain joins TRBV5-1 to TRBJ1-1; D uncertain. The V end lost 5 bases, the J end lost 4 bases, and 6 bases lay between the germline ends. Germline-derived CDR1 and CDR2 are SGHRS and YFSETQ. The CDR3 has 11 amino acids. The CDR3 sequence is CASRSTTEAFF. The CDR3, as DNA: TGCGCCAGCAGGTCTACCACTGAAGCTTTCTTT.

The chain couples TRBV14 to TRBJ2-1; 7 bases are a match to TRBD1. Germline-derived CDR1 and CDR2 are SGHDN and FVKESK. J was trimmed by 4 bases and V by 7 bases; bases with no gene match: 10. This CDR3 has 15 amino acids. CDR3 nucleotides: TGTGCCAGCAACGAAGAGACAGGGAGTTACAATGAGCAGTTCTTC. Amino acid sequence: CASNEETGSYNEQFF. The variable domain in full, with the rest retrieved from reference TRBV14 and TRBJ2-1, is EAGVTQFPSHSVIEKGQTVTLRCDPISGHDNLYWYRRVMGKEIKFLLHFVKESKQDESGMPNNRFLAERTGGTYSTLKVQPAELEDSGVYFCASNEETGSYNEQFFGPGTRLTVL.

This chain links TRBV2 with TRBJ1-2; D unresolved. The V gene's germline CDR1 is SNHLY and CDR2 FYNNEI. The CDR3 extends over 12 amino acids. The ends were cut back, 7 bases at V and 4 bases at J, with 10 bases in the middle. The CDR3 loop is CASIPGSYGYTF. The CDR3 coding sequence is TGTGCCAGCATTCCAGGCTCCTATGGCTACACCTTC.